This T cell receptor (beta chain) was sequenced in a study of cytomegalovirus exposure and HLA in healthy donors. PCR amplification relied on 60 Vbeta primers (plus 13 Jbeta primers). The method was immunoSEQ multiplex PCR; TCRdb's version includes in-frame clones alone and lacks a portion of them. There are approximately 190,000 clones in the sample; about 83% occur only once, and 4.5% to 7.5% lies in the top ten. Trimming removed 7 bases at V and 3 bases at J, with 13 bases between. The CDR3 loop spans 13 amino acids. Germline loops: CDR1 SQVTM, CDR2 ANQGSEA. V is TRBV29-1 and J is TRBJ2-1; possible D gene TRBD1, 6 bases. The sequenced sample was PBMCs. This sequence was found in a woman aged 25 to 39 in good health and CMV-seropositive. The CDR3 nucleotides read TGCAGCGCTGGCTGGGACATCTACAATGAGCAGTTCTTC. The encoded protein is CSAGWDIYNEQFF.